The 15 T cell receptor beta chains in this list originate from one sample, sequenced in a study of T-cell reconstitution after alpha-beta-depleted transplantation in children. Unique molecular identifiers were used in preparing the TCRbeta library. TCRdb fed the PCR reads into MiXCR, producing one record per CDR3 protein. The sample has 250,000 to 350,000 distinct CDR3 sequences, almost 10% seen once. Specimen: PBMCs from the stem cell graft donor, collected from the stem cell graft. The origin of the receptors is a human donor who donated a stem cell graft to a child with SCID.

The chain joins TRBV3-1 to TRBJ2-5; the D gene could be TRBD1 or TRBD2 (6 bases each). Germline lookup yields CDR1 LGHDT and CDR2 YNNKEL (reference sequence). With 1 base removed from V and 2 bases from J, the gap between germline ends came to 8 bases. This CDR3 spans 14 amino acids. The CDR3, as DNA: TGTGCCAGCAGCCAAGGAGGGGGGCAAGAGACCCAGTACTTC. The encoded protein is CASSQGGGQETQYF.

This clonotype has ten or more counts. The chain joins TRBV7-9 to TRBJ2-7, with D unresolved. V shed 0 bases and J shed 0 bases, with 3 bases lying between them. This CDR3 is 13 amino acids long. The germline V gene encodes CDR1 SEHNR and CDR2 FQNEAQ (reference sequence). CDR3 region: CASSLANSYEQYF. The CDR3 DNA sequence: TGTGCCAGCAGCTTAGCAAACTCCTACGAGCAGTACTTC.

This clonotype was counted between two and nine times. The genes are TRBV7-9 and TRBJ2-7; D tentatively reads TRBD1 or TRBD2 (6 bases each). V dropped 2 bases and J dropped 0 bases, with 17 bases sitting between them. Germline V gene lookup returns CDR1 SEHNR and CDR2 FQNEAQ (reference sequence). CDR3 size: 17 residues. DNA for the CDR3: TGTGCCAGCAGCTTAACAGTTCGGGGGCCGACCTCCTACGAGCAGTACTTC. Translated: CASSLTVRGPTSYEQYF. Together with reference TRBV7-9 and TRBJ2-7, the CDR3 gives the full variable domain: DTGVSQNPRHKITKRGQNVTFRCDPISEHNRLYWYRQTLGQGPEFLTYFQNEAQLEKSRLLSDRFSAERPKGSFSTLEIQRTEQGDSAMYLCASSLTVRGPTSYEQYFGPGTRLTVT.

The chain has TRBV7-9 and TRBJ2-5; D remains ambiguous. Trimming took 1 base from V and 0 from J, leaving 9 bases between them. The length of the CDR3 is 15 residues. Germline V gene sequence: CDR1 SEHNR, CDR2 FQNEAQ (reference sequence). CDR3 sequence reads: CASSLVLADQETQYF. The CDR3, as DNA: TGTGCCAGCAGCTTAGTTCTGGCGGACCAAGAGACCCAGTACTTC.

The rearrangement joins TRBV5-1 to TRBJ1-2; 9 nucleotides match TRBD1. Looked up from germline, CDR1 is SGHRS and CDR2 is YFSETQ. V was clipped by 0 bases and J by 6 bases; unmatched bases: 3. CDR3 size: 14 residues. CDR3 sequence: CASSLEQGADGYTF. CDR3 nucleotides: TGCGCCAGCAGCTTGGAACAGGGGGCGGATGGCTACACCTTC.

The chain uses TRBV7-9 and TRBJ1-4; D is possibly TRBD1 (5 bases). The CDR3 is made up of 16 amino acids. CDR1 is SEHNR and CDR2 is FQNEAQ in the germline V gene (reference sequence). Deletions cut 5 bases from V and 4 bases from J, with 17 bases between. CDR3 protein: CASSPSGGIHNEKLFF. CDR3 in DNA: TGTGCCAGCAGCCCGTCCGGGGGAATCCATAATGAAAAACTGTTTTTT.

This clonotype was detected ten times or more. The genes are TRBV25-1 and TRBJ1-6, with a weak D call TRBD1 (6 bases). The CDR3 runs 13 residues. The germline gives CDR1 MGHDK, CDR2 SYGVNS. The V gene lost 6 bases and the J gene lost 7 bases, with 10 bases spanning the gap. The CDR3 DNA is TGTGCCAGCAGCGCCGGGACAAATTCACCCCTCCACTTT. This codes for CASSAGTNSPLHF.

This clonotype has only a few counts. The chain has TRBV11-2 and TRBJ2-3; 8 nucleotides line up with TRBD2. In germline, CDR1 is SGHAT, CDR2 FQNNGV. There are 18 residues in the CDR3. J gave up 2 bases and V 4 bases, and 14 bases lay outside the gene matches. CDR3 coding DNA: TGTGCCAGCAGCTCCACATACAGCGGGGGCCGAGCCACAGATACGCAGTATTTT. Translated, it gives CASSSTYSGGRATDTQYF.

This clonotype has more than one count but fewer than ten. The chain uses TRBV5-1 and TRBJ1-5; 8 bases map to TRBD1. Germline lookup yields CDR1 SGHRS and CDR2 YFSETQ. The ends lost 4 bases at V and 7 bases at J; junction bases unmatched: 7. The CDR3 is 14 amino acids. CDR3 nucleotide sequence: TGCGCCAGCAGCGCCACAGGGGGAACACAGCCCCAGCATTTT. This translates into CASSATGGTQPQHF.

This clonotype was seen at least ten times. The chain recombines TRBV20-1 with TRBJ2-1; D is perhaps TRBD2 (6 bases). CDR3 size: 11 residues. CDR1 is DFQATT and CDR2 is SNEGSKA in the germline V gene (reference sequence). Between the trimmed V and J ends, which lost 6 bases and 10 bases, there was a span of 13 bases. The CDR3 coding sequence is TGCAGTGCCCCCGGCGCGGGGGAGCAGTTCTTC. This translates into CSAPGAGEQFF.

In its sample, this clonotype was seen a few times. CDR3 nucleotide sequence: TGTGCCAGCAGTCCAAGGACAGGAGCCTACGCTGAGCAGTACTTC. The encoded protein is CASSPRTGAYAEQYF. The V call is TRBV12-3 or TRBV12-4, the J call TRBJ2-7; TRBD1 matches at 7 bases. V gave up 5 bases and J gave up 7 bases; unmatched junction bases: 14. This CDR3 has 15 residues.

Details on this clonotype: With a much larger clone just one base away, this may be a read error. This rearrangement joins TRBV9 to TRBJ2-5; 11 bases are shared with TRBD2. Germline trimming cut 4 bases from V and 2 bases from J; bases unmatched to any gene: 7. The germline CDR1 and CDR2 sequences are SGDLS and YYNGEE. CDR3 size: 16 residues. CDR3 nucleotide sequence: TGTGCCAGCAGCTCCCGACTAGCGGGGAAACAAGAGACCCAGTACTTC. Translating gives CASSSRLAGKQETQYF.

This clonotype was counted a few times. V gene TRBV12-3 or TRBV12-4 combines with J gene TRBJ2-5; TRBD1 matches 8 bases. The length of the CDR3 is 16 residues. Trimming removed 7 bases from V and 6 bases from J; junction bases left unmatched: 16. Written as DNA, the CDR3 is TGTGCCAGCAAGGTTTTGGGCTGGGGACAGGAACAGACCCAGTACTTC. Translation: CASKVLGWGQEQTQYF.

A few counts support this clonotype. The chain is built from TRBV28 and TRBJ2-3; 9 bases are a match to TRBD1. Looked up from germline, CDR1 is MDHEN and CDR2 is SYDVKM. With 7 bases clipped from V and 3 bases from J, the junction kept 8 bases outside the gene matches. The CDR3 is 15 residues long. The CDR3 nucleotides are TGTGCCAGCAAGGTACCGACAGGGGGTACAGATACGCAGTATTTT. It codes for CASKVPTGGTDTQYF.

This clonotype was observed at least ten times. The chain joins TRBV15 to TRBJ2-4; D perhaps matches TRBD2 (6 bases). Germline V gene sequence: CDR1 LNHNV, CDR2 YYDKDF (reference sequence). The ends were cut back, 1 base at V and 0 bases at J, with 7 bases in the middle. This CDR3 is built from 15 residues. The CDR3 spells CATSRGGLAKNIQYF. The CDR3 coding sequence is TGTGCCACCAGCAGAGGGGGACTAGCCAAAAACATTCAGTACTTC.